The rows below give T cell receptor beta chains drawn from one sample of a study of blood T cell repertoires in COVID-19. TCRdb's table, derived via immunoSEQ multiplex PCR, lists solely in-frame clones and lacks some. This sample carries roughly 100,000 clones, around 87% of them seen once, and the ten largest clones take just under 20%. Sequenced: peripheral blood. The receptors were sampled from a human donor in a cohort sampled during active COVID-19. Each CDR3 is given with its conserved first and last residue. The D gene is left open where the match is weak. Not all rows give a size; the values are once, few, many and, for expanded clones, a class.

v_call,d_call,clone_size,j_call,cdr3_aa,cdr3_nt
TRBV19,TRBD2,NA,TRBJ2-3,CASSIISSGRRTDTQYF,TGTGCCAGTAGTATCATCAGCAGCGGGAGGCGGACAGATACGCAGTATTTT
TRBV12-5,NA,NA,TRBJ1-2,CASGLVLPAANYGYTF,TGTGCTAGTGGTTTGGTGTTACCGGCGGCAAACTATGGCTACACCTTC
TRBV10-3,NA,NA,TRBJ1-2,CATKDSSGGYTF,TGTGCCACCAAGGACAGTTCAGGCGGCTACACCTTC
TRBV6-5,TRBD2,NA,TRBJ2-1,CASSKLAGAGKFF,TGTGCCAGCAGCAAACTAGCGGGAGCAGGAAAGTTCTTC
TRBV11-2,TRBD2,NA,TRBJ2-1,CASTPGLAGGTGQFF,TGTGCCAGCACCCCAGGACTAGCGGGAGGGACAGGGCAGTTCTTC
TRBV7-9,TRBD2,NA,TRBJ2-3,CASSPSGSFADTQYF,TGTGCCAGCAGCCCCAGCGGGAGTTTCGCAGATACGCAGTATTTT
TRBV4-1,TRBD1,NA,TRBJ2-2,CASSQETGNAGELFF,TGCGCCAGCAGCCAAGAGACAGGGAACGCCGGGGAGCTGTTTTTT
TRBV7-3,TRBD2,NA,TRBJ2-1,CASSLTGVGLAGYEQFF,TGTGCCAGCAGCTTAACGGGCGTGGGGCTAGCGGGATATGAGCAGTTCTTC
TRBV7-2,TRBD1,few,TRBJ2-7,CASSRNRGTEQYF,TGTGCCAGCAGCCGGAACAGGGGCACCGAGCAGTACTTC
TRBV5-6,NA,few,TRBJ1-4,CASSSRGGGVEKLFF,TGTGCCAGCAGCTCGCGAGGTGGGGGGGTGGAAAAACTGTTTTTT
TRBV6-6,TRBD1,once,TRBJ2-7,CASSPRPGQGDPYEQYF,TGTGCCAGCAGTCCTCGCCCAGGGCAGGGGGATCCCTACGAGCAGTACTTC
TRBV2,TRBD1,NA,TRBJ1-1,CAITQGANTEAFF,TGTGCCATAACACAGGGGGCGAACACTGAAGCTTTCTTT
TRBV3-1/TRBV3-2,NA,NA,TRBJ2-6,CASSQDLTGANVLTF,TGTGCCAGCAGCCAAGATTTAACTGGGGCCAACGTCCTGACTTTC
TRBV5-1,TRBD2,NA,TRBJ2-1,CASSLVVTSHNEQFF,TGCGCCAGCAGCTTGGTTGTGACTAGCCACAATGAGCAGTTCTTC
TRBV10-3,TRBD2,NA,TRBJ2-2,CAISAGSGSPGELFF,TGTGCCATCAGTGCAGGTAGCGGGAGTCCCGGGGAGCTGTTTTTT
TRBV28,NA,NA,TRBJ2-7,CASSLGGSYEQYF,TGTGCCAGCAGTTTGGGGGGCTCCTACGAGCAGTACTTC
TRBV29-1,NA,NA,TRBJ2-5,CSVEGAAAQETQYF,TGCAGCGTTGAGGGGGCGGCAGCTCAAGAGACCCAGTACTTC
TRBV11-2,TRBD2,NA,TRBJ2-7,CASSFYGGRASYEQYF,TGTGCCAGCAGCTTTTATGGCGGGAGGGCCTCCTACGAGCAGTACTTC
TRBV19,NA,few,TRBJ1-5,CASSIDPGQPARPQHF,TGTGCCAGTAGTATAGACCCCGGACAGCCGGCTCGGCCCCAGCATTTT
TRBV6-1,NA,few,TRBJ1-3,CASSETGNSGNTIYF,TGTGCCAGCAGTGAAACAGGAAACTCTGGAAACACCATATATTTT
TRBV5-1,NA,NA,TRBJ2-3,CASRPSWARGGGDTQYF,TGCGCCAGCAGGCCCTCCTGGGCGAGAGGCGGAGGAGATACGCAGTATTTT
TRBV5-4,TRBD2,NA,TRBJ2-3,CASTLGLAGGSDTQYF,TGTGCCAGCACCCTTGGACTAGCGGGGGGCTCGGATACGCAGTATTTT
TRBV5-1,NA,NA,TRBJ2-1,CASSLPTGITNEQFF,TGCGCCAGCAGCCTGCCCACCGGGATTACGAATGAGCAGTTCTTC
TRBV6-5,TRBD2,NA,TRBJ2-7,CASGGWREGSYEQYF,TGTGCCAGCGGGGGCTGGCGGGAGGGGTCCTACGAGCAGTACTTC
TRBV18,NA,NA,TRBJ2-4,CASSPTSPGGLAKNIQYF,TGTGCCAGCTCACCCACGTCACCCGGGGGACTAGCCAAAAACATTCAGTACTTC
TRBV9,TRBD1,NA,TRBJ1-1,CASSFDRGNTEAFF,TGTGCCAGCAGCTTCGACAGGGGGAACACTGAAGCTTTCTTT
TRBV10-3,NA,NA,TRBJ1-2,CAISDGRGIGYTF,TGTGCCATCAGTGATGGGAGAGGGATTGGTTACACCTTC
TRBV25-1,NA,once,TRBJ2-7,CAVGDSYEQYF,TGTGCCGTAGGGGACTCCTACGAGCAGTACTTC
TRBV2,TRBD2,NA,TRBJ2-5,CASTGTSGIGTQYF,TGTGCCAGCACTGGGACTAGCGGGATTGGGACCCAGTACTTC
TRBV6-5,TRBD1,NA,TRBJ1-1,CASSYDYRGTEAFF,TGTGCCAGCAGTTACGATTACAGGGGCACTGAAGCTTTCTTT
TRBV15,NA,NA,TRBJ2-1,CATSRDQGPGAVNEQFF,TGTGCCACCAGCAGAGATCAGGGGCCCGGGGCTGTCAATGAGCAGTTCTTC
TRBV11-1,NA,NA,TRBJ1-1,CASSTTPNTEAFF,TGTGCCAGCAGTACGACACCGAACACTGAAGCTTTCTTT
TRBV7-3,TRBD1,once,TRBJ2-3,CASSSTGGFTDTQYF,TGTGCCAGCAGCTCAACAGGGGGTTTCACAGATACGCAGTATTTT
TRBV7-2,TRBD2,once,TRBJ2-7,CASSLTSGYRAYEQYF,TGTGCCAGCAGCTTGACTAGCGGTTATAGGGCCTACGAGCAGTACTTC
TRBV7-2,NA,NA,TRBJ2-7,CASSLDGQTYEQYF,TGTGCCAGCAGCTTGGACGGACAGACCTACGAGCAGTACTTC
TRBV5-8,TRBD1,NA,TRBJ1-2,CASSLDRGGTFDYGYTF,TGTGCCAGCAGCTTGGACAGGGGCGGGACCTTTGACTATGGCTACACCTTC
TRBV10-3,TRBD1,NA,TRBJ2-2,CAISAVSGGPTTGELFF,TGTGCCATCAGTGCGGTATCAGGGGGCCCGACCACCGGGGAGCTGTTTTTT
TRBV9,NA,NA,TRBJ1-5,CASSPTGMGNQPQHF,TGTGCCAGCAGCCCCACAGGGATGGGCAATCAGCCCCAACATTTT
TRBV18,NA,NA,TRBJ1-2,CASSPPEGLYYGYTF,TGTGCCAGCTCACCACCAGAGGGACTCTACTATGGCTACACCTTC
TRBV6-5,TRBD2,NA,TRBJ2-3,CVSSYSGTSDGDTQYF,TGTGTCAGCAGTTACTCGGGGACTAGCGACGGCGATACGCAGTATTTT
TRBV9,TRBD1,once,TRBJ2-7,CASSVGQGISYEQYF,TGTGCCAGCAGCGTGGGACAGGGCATCTCCTACGAGCAGTACTTC
TRBV19,NA,NA,TRBJ2-7,CASSLAGDTYEQYF,TGTGCCAGTAGTCTCGCCGGGGACACCTACGAGCAGTACTTC
TRBV7-9,NA,NA,TRBJ2-7,CASGPQRSSYEQYF,TGTGCCAGCGGGCCACAGCGGAGCTCCTACGAGCAGTACTTC
TRBV19,TRBD1,NA,TRBJ2-5,CASSEDRGLVETQYF,TGTGCCAGTAGTGAGGACAGGGGGCTCGTAGAGACCCAGTACTTC
TRBV11-2,NA,NA,TRBJ2-2,CASSLRETASVGGELFF,TGTGCCAGCAGCTTACGAGAAACGGCTAGCGTCGGCGGGGAGCTGTTTTTT
TRBV7-8,TRBD2,NA,TRBJ2-2,CASRPLAGGTGELFF,TGTGCCAGCCGGCCGTTAGCGGGAGGTACCGGGGAGCTGTTTTTT
TRBV11-2,TRBD1,once,TRBJ2-7,CASSRGQGAYEQYF,TGTGCCAGCAGCCGGGGACAGGGGGCCTACGAGCAGTACTTC
TRBV18,TRBD2,NA,TRBJ2-7,CASSSGLAGSEQYF,TGTGCCAGCTCATCGGGACTAGCGGGGAGCGAGCAGTACTTC
TRBV9,TRBD1,NA,TRBJ1-5,CASSPGQGAGSNQPQHF,TGTGCCAGCAGCCCAGGACAGGGGGCAGGGAGCAATCAGCCCCAGCATTTT
TRBV6-5,NA,NA,TRBJ1-5,CASSRHRNQPQHF,TGTGCCAGCAGCAGACACCGCAATCAGCCCCAGCATTTT
TRBV7-9,TRBD2,NA,TRBJ2-7,CASSPELAGSYEQYF,TGTGCCAGCAGCCCCGAACTAGCGGGATCGTACGAGCAGTACTTC
TRBV10-3,NA,NA,TRBJ2-7,CAISESQGNSYEQYF,TGTGCCATCAGTGAGTCGCAGGGGAACTCCTACGAGCAGTACTTC